This T cell receptor (beta chain) derives from a study of T cells in Graves' hyperthyroidism and ophthalmopathy. CDR1 is DFQATT and CDR2 is SNEGSKA in the germline V gene (reference sequence). This CDR3 region has 10 residues. V shed 8 bases and J shed 8 bases, with 12 bases lying between them. PBMCs came from 10 ml fresh peripheral blood. Amplification of TCR beta CDR3 regions used RNA as the template. An initial round of RT-PCR targeting the TCR CDR3 relied on the HTBI primer set. Each CDR3 protein is one row after TCRdb ran MiXCR on the multiplex PCR reads. This table holds around 420,000 distinct CDR3 sequences, about an eighth found once. There are many counts of this clonotype.

The source is a woman aged 18-29 years with Graves' hyperthyroidism. The sequencing sample was made of blood. The rearrangement links TRBV20-1 to TRBJ1-1, with a tentative D call TRBD1 (5 bases). CDR3 region: CSINRGEAFF. CDR3 sequence (DNA): TGCAGTATTAACCGGGGCGAAGCTTTCTTT.